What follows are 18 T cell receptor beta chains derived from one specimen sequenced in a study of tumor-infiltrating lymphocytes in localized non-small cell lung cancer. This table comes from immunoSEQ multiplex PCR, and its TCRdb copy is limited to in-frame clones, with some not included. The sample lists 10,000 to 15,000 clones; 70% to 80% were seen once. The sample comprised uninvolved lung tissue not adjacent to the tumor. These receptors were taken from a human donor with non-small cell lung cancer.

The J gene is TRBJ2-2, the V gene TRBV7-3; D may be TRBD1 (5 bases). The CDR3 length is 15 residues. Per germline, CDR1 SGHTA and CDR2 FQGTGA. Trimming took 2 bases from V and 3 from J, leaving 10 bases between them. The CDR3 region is CASSLWGRDTGELFF. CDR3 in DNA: TGTGCCAGCAGCTTATGGGGCAGGGACACCGGGGAGCTGTTTTTT.

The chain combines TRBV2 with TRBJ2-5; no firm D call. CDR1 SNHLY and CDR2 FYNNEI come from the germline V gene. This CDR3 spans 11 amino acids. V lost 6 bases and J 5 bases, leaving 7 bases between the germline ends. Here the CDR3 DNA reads TGTGCCAGCAGCCTAGGGGAGACCCAGTACTTC. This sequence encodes CASSLGETQYF.

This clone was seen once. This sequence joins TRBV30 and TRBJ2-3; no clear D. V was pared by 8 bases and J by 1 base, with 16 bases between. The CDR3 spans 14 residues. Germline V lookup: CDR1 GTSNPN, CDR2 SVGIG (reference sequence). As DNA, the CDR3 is TGTGCCGGTTCCCCGGGCCTTCGCACAGATACGCAGTATTTT. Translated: CAGSPGLRTDTQYF.

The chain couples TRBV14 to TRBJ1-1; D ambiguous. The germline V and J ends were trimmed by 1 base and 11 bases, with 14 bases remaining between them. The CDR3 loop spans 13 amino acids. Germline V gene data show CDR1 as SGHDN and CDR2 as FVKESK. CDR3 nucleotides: TGTGCCAGCAGCCAAGGCGACGGGAGGCGTGCTTTCTTT. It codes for CASSQGDGRRAFF.

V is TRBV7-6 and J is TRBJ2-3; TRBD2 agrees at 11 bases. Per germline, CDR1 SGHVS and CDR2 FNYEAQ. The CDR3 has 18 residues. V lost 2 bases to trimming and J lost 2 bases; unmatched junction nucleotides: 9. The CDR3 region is CASSLRGASGGPTDTQYF. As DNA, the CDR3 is TGTGCCAGCAGCTTAAGAGGGGCTAGCGGGGGGCCCACAGATACGCAGTATTTT.

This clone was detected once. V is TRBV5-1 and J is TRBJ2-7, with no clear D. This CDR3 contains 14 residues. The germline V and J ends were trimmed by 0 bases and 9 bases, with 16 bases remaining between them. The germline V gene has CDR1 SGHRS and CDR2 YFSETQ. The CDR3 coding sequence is TGCGCCAGCAGCTTGGAGGGCCAAACTATGGGGCAGTACTTC. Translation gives CASSLEGQTMGQYF.

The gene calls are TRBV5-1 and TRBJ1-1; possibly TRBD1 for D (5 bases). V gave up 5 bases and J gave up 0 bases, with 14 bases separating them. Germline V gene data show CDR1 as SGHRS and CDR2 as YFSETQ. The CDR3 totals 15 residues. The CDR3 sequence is CASSSGRGLNTEAFF. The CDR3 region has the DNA TGCGCCAGCAGTTCGGGACGGGGATTGAACACTGAAGCTTTCTTT.

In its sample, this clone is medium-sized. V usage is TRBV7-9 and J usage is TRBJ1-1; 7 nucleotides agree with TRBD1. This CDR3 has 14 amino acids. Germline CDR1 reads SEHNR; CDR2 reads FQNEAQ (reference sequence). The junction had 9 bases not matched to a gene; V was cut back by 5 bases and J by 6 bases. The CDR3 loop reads CASSPPLTGAEAFF. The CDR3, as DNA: TGTGCCAGCAGCCCCCCTCTTACAGGGGCTGAAGCTTTCTTT. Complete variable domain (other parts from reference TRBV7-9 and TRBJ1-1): DTGVSQNPRHKITKRGQNVTFRCDPISEHNRLYWYRQTLGQGPEFLTYFQNEAQLEKSRLLSDRFSAERPKGSFSTLEIQRTEQGDSAMYLCASSPPLTGAEAFFGQGTRLTVV.

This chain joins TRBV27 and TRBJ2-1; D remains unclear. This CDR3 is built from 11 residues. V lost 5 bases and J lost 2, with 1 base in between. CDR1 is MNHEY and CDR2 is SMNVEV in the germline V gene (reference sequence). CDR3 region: CASSTYNEQFF. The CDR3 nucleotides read TGTGCCAGCAGTACCTACAATGAGCAGTTCTTC.

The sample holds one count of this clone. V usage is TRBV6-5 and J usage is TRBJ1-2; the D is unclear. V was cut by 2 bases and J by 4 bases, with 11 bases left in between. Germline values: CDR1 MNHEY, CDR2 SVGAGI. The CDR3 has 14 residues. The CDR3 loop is CASSYRTPFYGYTF. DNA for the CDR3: TGTGCCAGCAGTTACAGGACCCCGTTCTATGGCTACACCTTC.

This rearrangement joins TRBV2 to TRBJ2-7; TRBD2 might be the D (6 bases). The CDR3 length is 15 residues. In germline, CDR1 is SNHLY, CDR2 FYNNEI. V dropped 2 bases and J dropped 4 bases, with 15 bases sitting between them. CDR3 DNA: TGTGCCAGCAGTGAAAGGTCCGGGAGCGGTTACGAGCAGTACTTC. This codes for CASSERSGSGYEQYF.

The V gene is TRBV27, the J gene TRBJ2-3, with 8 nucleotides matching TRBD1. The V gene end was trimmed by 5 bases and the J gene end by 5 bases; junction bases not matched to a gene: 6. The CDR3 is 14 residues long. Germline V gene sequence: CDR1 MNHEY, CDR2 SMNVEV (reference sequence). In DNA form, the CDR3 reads TGTGCCAGCAGTGTGGGGACAGGAGGAGATACGCAGTATTTT. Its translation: CASSVGTGGDTQYF.

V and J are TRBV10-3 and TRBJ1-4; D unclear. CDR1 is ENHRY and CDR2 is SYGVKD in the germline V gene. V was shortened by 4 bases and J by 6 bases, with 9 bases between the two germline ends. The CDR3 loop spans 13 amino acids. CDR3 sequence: CAISGGGDEKLFF. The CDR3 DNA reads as TGTGCCATCAGTGGAGGAGGCGATGAAAAACTGTTTTTT.

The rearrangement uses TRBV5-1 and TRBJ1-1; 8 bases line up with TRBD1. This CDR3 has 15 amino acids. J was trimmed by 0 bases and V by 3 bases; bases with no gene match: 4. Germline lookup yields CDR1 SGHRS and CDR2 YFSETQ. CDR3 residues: CASSSQGGMNTEAFF. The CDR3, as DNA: TGCGCCAGCAGCTCACAGGGGGGGATGAACACTGAAGCTTTCTTT.

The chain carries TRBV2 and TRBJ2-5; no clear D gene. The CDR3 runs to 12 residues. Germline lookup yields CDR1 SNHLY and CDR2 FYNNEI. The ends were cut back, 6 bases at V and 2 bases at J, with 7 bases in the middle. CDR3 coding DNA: TGTGCCAGCAGGCCCGGGCAAGAGACCCAGTACTTC. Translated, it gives CASRPGQETQYF.

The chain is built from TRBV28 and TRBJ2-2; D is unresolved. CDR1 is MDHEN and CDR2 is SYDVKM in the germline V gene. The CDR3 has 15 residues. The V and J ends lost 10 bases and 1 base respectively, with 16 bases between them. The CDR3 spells CATLERRRNTGELFF. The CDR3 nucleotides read TGTGCCACCCTCGAGAGACGCCGGAACACCGGGGAGCTGTTTTTT. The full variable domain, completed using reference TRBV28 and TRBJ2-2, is DVKVTQSSRYLVKRTGEKVFLECVQDMDHENMFWYRQDPGLGLRLIYFSYDVKMKEKGDIPEGYSVSREKKERFSLILESASTNQTSMYLCATLERRRNTGELFFGEGSRLTVL.

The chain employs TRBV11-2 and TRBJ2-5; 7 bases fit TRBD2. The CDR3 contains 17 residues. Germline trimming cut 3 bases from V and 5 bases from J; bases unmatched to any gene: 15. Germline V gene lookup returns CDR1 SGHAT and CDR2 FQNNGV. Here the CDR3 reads CASSFLGAGALWETQYF. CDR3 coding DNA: TGTGCCAGCAGCTTTTTAGGGGCGGGAGCTCTTTGGGAGACCCAGTACTTC.

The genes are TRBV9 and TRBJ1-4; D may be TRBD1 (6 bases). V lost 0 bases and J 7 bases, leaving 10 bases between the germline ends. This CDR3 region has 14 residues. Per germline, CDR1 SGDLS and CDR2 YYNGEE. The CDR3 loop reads CASSVAGAGEKLFF. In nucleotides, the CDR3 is TGTGCCAGCAGCGTAGCGGGGGCGGGTGAAAAACTGTTTTTT.